The rows below give T cell receptor beta chains drawn from one sample of a study of response to subunit inactivated influenza vaccine. TCRdb processed the RT-PCR reads anew with MiXCR; each CDR3 protein has one entry. The repertoire holds over 750,000 distinct CDR3 sequences, with over 20% as singletons. The sequencing here drew on PBMCs from blood, taken 5 days after vaccination. All receptors derive from a man aged 45 to 65 who received an inactivated influenza vaccine. CDR3s include the opening cysteine and the closing phenylalanine or tryptophan. The D gene is left open where the match is weak. Clone size, where shown, is once, few, many, or a class for clones that have expanded.

CDR3nt,CDR3aa,abundance,v_gene,j_gene,d_gene
TGCAGCGTTGTTGGAGACAGGTGGGGCACTGAAGCTTTCTTT,CSVVGDRWGTEAFF,.,TRBV29-1,TRBJ1-1,.
TGCGCCAGCAGCTTTACCGGAGGGGGTGAGGCCCAGCATTTT,CASSFTGGGEAQHF,.,TRBV5-1,TRBJ1-5,.
TGTGCCAGCAGCCAAGAGAGGACGGCGGCGAGCTACGAGCAGTACTTC,CASSQERTAASYEQYF,.,TRBV4-2,TRBJ2-7,.
TGCAGTGCTAGGCCGGGACGGACTCCGGAGCAGTTCTTC,CSARPGRTPEQFF,few,TRBV20-1,TRBJ2-1,.
TGCAGTGCTAGTGCCGGAGGGGCCACCTTCAATCAGCCCCAGCATTTT,CSASAGGATFNQPQHF,.,TRBV20-1,TRBJ1-5,.
TGTGCCAGCAGACTTACTAGCGGGATTTACAATGAGCAGTTCTTC,CASRLTSGIYNEQFF,.,TRBV11-2,TRBJ2-1,TRBD2
TGTGCCAGCAGCTTCAGTATGCAGGCCCATACTGAAGCTTTCTTT,CASSFSMQAHTEAFF,few,TRBV7-2,TRBJ1-1,.
TGCGCCAGCAGCTTGGTAGGGGGAATGAACACTGAAGCTTTCTTT,CASSLVGGMNTEAFF,many,TRBV5-5,TRBJ1-1,.
TGTGCCAGCAGCTTTCACAGGGTCCTGGATAGTCGCACAGATACGCAGTATTTT,CASSFHRVLDSRTDTQYF,.,TRBV11-1,TRBJ2-3,.
TGCGCCAGCAGTGAAAAGAGACAGGGAAGATCACCCCTCCACTTT,CASSEKRQGRSPLHF,.,TRBV10-2,TRBJ1-6,TRBD1
TGTGCCAGCAGCGCGGGACTACCGACAGATACGCAGTATTTT,CASSAGLPTDTQYF,.,TRBV7-2,TRBJ2-3,TRBD2
TGTGCCAGCAGCTTAGAAAGGAGGGATGGGACCCAGTACTTC,CASSLERRDGTQYF,.,TRBV7-8,TRBJ2-5,.
TGTGCCAGCGGTGGGACAGGGATAAGAGGCGAGCAGTACTTC,CASGGTGIRGEQYF,.,TRBV27,TRBJ2-7,TRBD1
TGTGCCAGCCGCGTATCAGATACGCAGTATTTT,CASRVSDTQYF,.,TRBV7-9,TRBJ2-3,.
TGTGCCATCGGCACGGGACGAGAGACCCAGTACTTC,CAIGTGRETQYF,few,TRBV10-3,TRBJ2-5,.
TGTGCCACCATGCGCGGCAGCATGCACACTGAAGCTTTCTTT,CATMRGSMHTEAFF,few,TRBV15,TRBJ1-1,.
TGCGCCAGCAGCCAAGAGTCCGTCGGAGGCCTAGCGGGTTTAGATACGCAGTATTTT,CASSQESVGGLAGLDTQYF,many,TRBV4-3,TRBJ2-3,TRBD2
TGCAGTGGTAAGGCTAGCATGCTTGAGCAGTTCTTC,CSGKASMLEQFF,.,TRBV20-1,TRBJ2-1,.
TGTGCCATCCTAGCGCAGTCCTACAATGAGCAGTTCTTC,CAILAQSYNEQFF,many,TRBV10-3,TRBJ2-1,.
TGTGCCAGCAGCTTAGGTAATAGCGGAGGTCAGCCCCAGCATTTT,CASSLGNSGGQPQHF,few,TRBV7-2,TRBJ1-5,.
TGTGCCAGCAGTTTAGCCCCCCCCAGGTCCATTCAGTACTTC,CASSLAPPRSIQYF,few,TRBV12-3/TRBV12-4,TRBJ2-4,.
TGTGCCAGCAGCTTAGGGACTAAACGTGGAGAGACCCAGTACTTC,CASSLGTKRGETQYF,.,TRBV7-2,TRBJ2-5,.
TGTGCCAGCAGTTACGCAGGGCGGGGGACAGATACGCAGTATTTT,CASSYAGRGTDTQYF,.,TRBV6-5,TRBJ2-3,TRBD2
TGTGCCAGCAGTGAATCCTTCTTAGGACTAGCGGATCCCTACGAGCAGTACTTC,CASSESFLGLADPYEQYF,.,TRBV25-1,TRBJ2-7,TRBD2
TGTGCCAGCAGTCAGGACACGAGCCATCTATACGAGCAGTACTTC,CASSQDTSHLYEQYF,many,TRBV2,TRBJ2-7,.
TGTGCCAGCAGTGAGGGCCAATTATTCAATCAGCCCCAGCATTTT,CASSEGQLFNQPQHF,few,TRBV6-1,TRBJ1-5,.
TGTGCCAGCAGCCGGGGACTAGCTCTCTATGAGCAGTTCTTC,CASSRGLALYEQFF,.,TRBV5-6,TRBJ2-1,TRBD2
TGTGCCAGCAGTTTTTCAAGGACCGGCGGACAATCCTACGAGCAGTTCTTC,CASSFSRTGGQSYEQFF,.,TRBV7-9,TRBJ2-1,.
TGTGCCAGCAGCTTAGCCCCAGGAGAGACCCAGTACTTC,CASSLAPGETQYF,many,TRBV5-1,TRBJ2-5,.
TGTGCCAGCAGTTTCCGGGACAGGGGAGACTACGAGCAGTACTTC,CASSFRDRGDYEQYF,once,TRBV6-2/TRBV6-3,TRBJ2-7,TRBD1
TGTGCCAGCAGCCACGAAAGGGAATACAACGAGCAGTACTTC,CASSHEREYNEQYF,few,TRBV25-1,TRBJ2-7,.
TGTGCCAGCAGCCGAACCCAGGGGAGGGGCAATCAGCCCCAGCATTTT,CASSRTQGRGNQPQHF,few,TRBV12-3/TRBV12-4,TRBJ1-5,.
TGTGCCAGCAGCGCCCTGTCTAGCGGGAGAACCAATGAGCAGTTCTTC,CASSALSSGRTNEQFF,.,TRBV7-2,TRBJ2-1,TRBD2
TGTGCCAGCAGCGGATCACAGGCTCAGCCCCAGCATTTT,CASSGSQAQPQHF,.,TRBV7-2,TRBJ1-5,.
TGTGCCAGCAGTTTCGGGGTCAAGACTGAAGCTTTCTTT,CASSFGVKTEAFF,few,TRBV27,TRBJ1-1,.
TGCGCCAGCAGCTATGACAGGGGAACAGATACGCAGTATTTT,CASSYDRGTDTQYF,few,TRBV5-1,TRBJ2-3,TRBD1
TGCAGCGTTGCCGGGACACGTCCGGGGGAGACCCAGTACTTC,CSVAGTRPGETQYF,few,TRBV29-1,TRBJ2-5,.
TGCAGTGCTAGAGATTCCGGGACTAGCGACTACGAGCAGTACTTC,CSARDSGTSDYEQYF,many,TRBV20-1,TRBJ2-7,TRBD2
TGCGCCAGCAGCCACCGTAGCGGGAGTGCCTACGAGCAGTACTTC,CASSHRSGSAYEQYF,few,TRBV4-3,TRBJ2-7,TRBD2
TGTGCCAGCAGCTTATCGGAAAGAACTGAAGCTTTCTTT,CASSLSERTEAFF,few,TRBV7-9,TRBJ1-1,.
TGCAGCGTTGGATTCGGGGACAGGACCGAGCAGTACTTC,CSVGFGDRTEQYF,.,TRBV29-1,TRBJ2-7,TRBD1
TGTGCCAGTAGTATAGCGGCAGGGTACGAGCAGTACTTC,CASSIAAGYEQYF,.,TRBV19,TRBJ2-7,.
TGTGCCACCAGCAGAGATTCTTCCGAGCAGACCCAGTACTTC,CATSRDSSEQTQYF,few,TRBV15,TRBJ2-5,.
TGCAGTGCTGGCGATTGGGGGGGCAATCAGCCCCAGCATTTT,CSAGDWGGNQPQHF,few,TRBV20-1,TRBJ1-5,.
TGCAGTGCTCCGTGGACTAGGGCCGGAGTCACCAATGAGCAGTTCTTC,CSAPWTRAGVTNEQFF,many,TRBV20-1,TRBJ2-1,TRBD2
TGTGCCAGCGGTCAAGGGGAGCTGTTTTTT,CASGQGELFF,few,TRBV6-5,TRBJ2-2,.